This T cell receptor (beta chain) was identified during a study of glioma-infiltrating T cells. Amplification of TCR alpha and beta CDR3 regions from RNA used iRepertoire nested multiplex PCR. Input was roughly 85-400 ng of tissue mRNA or PBMC total RNA. In TCRdb, the multiplex PCR reads were re-called with MiXCR into one record per CDR3 protein. The repertoire consists of about 410,000 distinct CDR3 sequences, with about 40% occurring once and the leading ten covering approximately 12%. This clonotype showed up just once. Its cognate antigen is unknown. Whole-study results and caveats: Tissue-blood divergence was below expectation in non-neoplastic patients, above in gliomas.

Germline CDR1 DFQATT, CDR2 SNEGSKA (reference sequence). V was pared by 5 bases and J by 4 bases, with 15 bases between. CDR3 length: 15 residues. The chain uses TRBV20-1 and TRBJ1-6; D possibly corresponds to TRBD1 (6 bases). This TCR came from a human donor with low-grade glioma or glioblastoma, undergoing nonglioma brain surgery, or in good health (not recorded which). The sample taken for sequencing was glioma tissue, nonneoplastic brain tissue, or PBMCs (not recorded which). The CDR3 reads CSAQHRDKYNSPLHF. The CDR3, as DNA: TGCAGTGCTCAGCACCGGGACAAGTATAATTCACCCCTCCACTTT.